Shown below are 7 T cell receptor beta chains from a single sample sequenced in a study of cytomegalovirus exposure and HLA in healthy donors. The PCR contained 60 Vbeta and 13 Jbeta primers. Libraries were prepared by immunoSEQ multiplex PCR; TCRdb keeps only in-frame clonotypes and omits some of them. This repertoire shows about 190,000 clones, 74% found once; its top ten account for 3% to 3.5%. Sequenced sample: PBMCs. The receptors stem from a woman aged 25-40 years in good health and CMV-seropositive.

The gene calls are TRBV7-2 and TRBJ2-7; the match to TRBD2 covers 9 bases. Germline CDR1 reads SGHTA; CDR2 reads FQGNSA. The CDR3 covers 15 residues. V dropped 1 base and J dropped 2; count of bases not matched to a gene: 3. As DNA, the CDR3 is TGTGCCAGCAGCTTAGGGCTAGCGGGGCCCTACGAGCAGTACTTC. Translation: CASSLGLAGPYEQYF.

This chain connects TRBV28 to TRBJ2-6; perhaps TRBD2 as D (6 bases). Trimming removed 5 bases at V and 12 bases at J, with 11 bases between. CDR3 size: 12 residues. CDR1 is MDHEN, CDR2 SYDVKM, per germline. CDR3 nucleotide sequence: TGTGCCAGCAGTGAGGGACTCCTCGTCCTGACTTTC. This translates into CASSEGLLVLTF.

V and J are TRBV7-2 and TRBJ2-1; 11 nucleotides match TRBD2. V was clipped by 5 bases and J by 5 bases; unmatched bases: 5. The length of the CDR3 is 15 residues. Germline CDR1 is SGHTA and CDR2 is FQGNSA. As DNA, the CDR3 is TGTGCCAGCAGCCTATTTAGCGGGAGGGACAATGAGCAGTTCTTC. Amino acids: CASSLFSGRDNEQFF.

The chain recombines TRBV25-1 with TRBJ1-1; tentative D call: TRBD1 (5 bases). Germline values: CDR1 MGHDK, CDR2 SYGVNS. Deletions cut 5 bases from V and 3 bases from J, with 13 bases between. This CDR3 has 14 residues. This CDR3 reads CASSLQGVYTEAFF. In nucleotides, the CDR3 is TGTGCCAGCAGTCTCCAAGGGGTGTACACTGAAGCTTTCTTT.

The CDR3 nucleotides read TGCGCCAGCAGTGGGCCTGAATCCTACGAGCAGTACTTC. Residues: CASSGPESYEQYF. The genes are TRBV10-1 and TRBJ2-7, with unresolved D. Trimming shortened V by 4 bases and J by 1 base, and 8 bases separated the two germline ends. Germline values: CDR1 WNHNN, CDR2 SYGVQD (reference sequence). There are 13 residues in the CDR3.

This clone was counted once. This rearrangement joins TRBV19 to TRBJ2-1, with D tentatively TRBD1 (5 bases). Germline values: CDR1 LNHDA, CDR2 SQIVND (reference sequence). This CDR3 region has 13 residues. With 5 bases removed from V and 9 bases from J, the gap between germline ends came to 14 bases. The CDR3 nucleotides are TGTGCCAGTAGTGAGGAAAAAGGGGCTGAGCAGTTCTTC. Its protein is CASSEEKGAEQFF.

The V gene is TRBV29-1, the J gene TRBJ1-4; a weak D match, TRBD1 (5 bases). CDR3 length equals 11 residues. The V end lost 2 bases, the J end lost 12 bases, and 10 bases lay between the germline ends. The germline V gene has CDR1 SQVTM and CDR2 ANQGSEA. The CDR3 DNA reads TGCAGCGTTGAACAGGGTCTACAACTGTTTTTT. Amino acid sequence: CSVEQGLQLFF.